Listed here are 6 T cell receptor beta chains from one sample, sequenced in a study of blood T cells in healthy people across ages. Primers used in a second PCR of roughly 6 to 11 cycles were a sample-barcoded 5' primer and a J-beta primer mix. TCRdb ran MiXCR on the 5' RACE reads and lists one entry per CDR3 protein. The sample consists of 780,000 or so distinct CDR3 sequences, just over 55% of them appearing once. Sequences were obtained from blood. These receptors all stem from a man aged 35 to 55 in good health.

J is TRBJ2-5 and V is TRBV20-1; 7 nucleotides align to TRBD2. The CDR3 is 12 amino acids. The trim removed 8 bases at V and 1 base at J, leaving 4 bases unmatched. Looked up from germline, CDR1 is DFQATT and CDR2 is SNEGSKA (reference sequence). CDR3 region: CSRRGIQETQYF. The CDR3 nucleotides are TGCAGTCGGCGGGGGATCCAAGAGACCCAGTACTTC.

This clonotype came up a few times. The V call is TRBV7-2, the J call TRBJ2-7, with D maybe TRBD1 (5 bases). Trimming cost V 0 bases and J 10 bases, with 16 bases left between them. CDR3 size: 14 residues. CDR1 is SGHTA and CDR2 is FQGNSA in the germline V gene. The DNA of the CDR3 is TGTGCCAGCAGCTTAGCTATCTCCCAGGGCCCCCAGTACTTC. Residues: CASSLAISQGPQYF.

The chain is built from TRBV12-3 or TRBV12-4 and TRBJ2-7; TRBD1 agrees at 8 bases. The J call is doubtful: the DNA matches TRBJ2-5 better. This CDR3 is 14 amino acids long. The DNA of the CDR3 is TGTGCCAGCAGTCGGGACAGGTCATCGAAGACCCAGTACTTC. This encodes CASSRDRSSKTQYF.

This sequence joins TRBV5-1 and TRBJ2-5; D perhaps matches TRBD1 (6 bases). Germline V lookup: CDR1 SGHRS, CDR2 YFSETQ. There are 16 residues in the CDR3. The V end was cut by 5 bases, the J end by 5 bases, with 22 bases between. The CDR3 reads CASSPTGIEIRETQYF. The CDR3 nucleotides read TGCGCCAGCAGTCCTACAGGGATTGAGATTCGGGAGACCCAGTACTTC.

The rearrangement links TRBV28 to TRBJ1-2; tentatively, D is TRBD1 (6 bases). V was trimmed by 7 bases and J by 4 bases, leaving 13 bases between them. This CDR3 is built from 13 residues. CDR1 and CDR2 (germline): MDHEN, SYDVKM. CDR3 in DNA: TGTGCCAGCAAGATAACAGGGACCTATGGCTACACCTTC. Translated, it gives CASKITGTYGYTF.

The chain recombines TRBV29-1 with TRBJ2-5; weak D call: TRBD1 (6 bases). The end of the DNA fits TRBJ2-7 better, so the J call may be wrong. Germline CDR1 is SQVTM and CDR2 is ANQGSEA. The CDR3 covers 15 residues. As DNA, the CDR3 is TGCAGCGTTGAAGGGGTAGGCAGGGGCACCCCCGAGCAGTACTTC. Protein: CSVEGVGRGTPEQYF.